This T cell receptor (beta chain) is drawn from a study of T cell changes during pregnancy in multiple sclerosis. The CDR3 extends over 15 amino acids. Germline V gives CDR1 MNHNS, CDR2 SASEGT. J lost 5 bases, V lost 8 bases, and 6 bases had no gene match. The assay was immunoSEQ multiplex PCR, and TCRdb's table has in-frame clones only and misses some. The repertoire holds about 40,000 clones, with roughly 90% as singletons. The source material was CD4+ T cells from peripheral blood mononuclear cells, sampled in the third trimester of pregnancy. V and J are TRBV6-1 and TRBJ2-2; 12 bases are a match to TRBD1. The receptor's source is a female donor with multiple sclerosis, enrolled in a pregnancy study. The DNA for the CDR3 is TGTGCCAGCCGGGACAGGGGGCCGGGGACCGGGGAGCTGTTTTTT. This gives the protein CASRDRGPGTGELFF.